Following are 14 T cell receptor beta chains from one sample sequenced in a study of cytomegalovirus exposure and HLA in healthy donors. PCR used 60 Vbeta primers and 13 Jbeta primers. Method: immunoSEQ multiplex PCR; TCRdb's copy keeps in-frame clones and lacks some. This repertoire shows approximately 100,000 clones, roughly 76% found once; its top ten account for around 6.4%. Sequenced input: PBMCs. The receptors were gathered from a woman in her 50s in good health and CMV-seropositive.

The V call is TRBV2, the J call TRBJ2-7; 8 bases agree with TRBD1. The CDR3 contains 15 residues. From germline, CDR1 is SNHLY and CDR2 FYNNEI. V was clipped by 6 bases and J by 5 bases; unmatched bases: 12. The CDR3 loop is CASRSGTGGIHEQYF. The CDR3 coding sequence is TGTGCCAGCAGGTCTGGGACAGGTGGAATCCACGAGCAGTACTTC.

This clone was seen many times. Written as DNA, the CDR3 is TGTGCCAGCAGTTACTGGGGGCAGGAGAGTTCACCCCTCCACTTT. It is translated as CASSYWGQESSPLHF. This chain connects TRBV6-5 to TRBJ1-6; possible D gene TRBD1, 6 bases. CDR1 MNHEY and CDR2 SVGAGI come from the germline V gene. The CDR3 is made up of 15 amino acids. V lost 1 base, J lost 9 bases, and 13 bases lay in between.

The CDR3 loop reads CASSYAVNTEAFF. CDR3 DNA sequence: TGTGCCAGCAGTTACGCGGTGAACACTGAAGCTTTCTTT. The chain combines TRBV6-6 with TRBJ1-1, with D unresolved. CDR1 MNHNY and CDR2 SVGAGI come from the germline V gene (reference sequence). The CDR3 is 13 amino acids. V was cut by 2 bases and J by 0 bases, with 4 bases left in between.

The chain joins TRBV5-1 to TRBJ2-2, with TRBD1 matching over 7 bases. Trimming removed 0 bases from V and 3 bases from J; junction bases left unmatched: 2. The CDR3 has 15 amino acids. Germline assignment: CDR1 SGHRS and CDR2 YFSETQ. The CDR3 loop is CASSLVDRDTGELFF. CDR3 bases: TGCGCCAGCAGCTTGGTCGACAGGGACACCGGGGAGCTGTTTTTT.

The chain recombines TRBV30 with TRBJ1-1, with D hard to call. V lost 0 bases to trimming and J lost 3 bases, with 8 bases between them. Germline assignment: CDR1 GTSNPN and CDR2 SVGIG (reference sequence). The CDR3 extends over 13 amino acids. The CDR3, as DNA: TGTGCCTGGAGTGTTGAGGGATACACTGAAGCTTTCTTT. This translates into CAWSVEGYTEAFF.

V is TRBV4-1 and J is TRBJ2-5, with a possible D match to TRBD1 (6 bases). V lost 6 bases and J lost 5, with 19 bases in between. The CDR3 is 15 amino acids. Germline values: CDR1 MGHRA, CDR2 YSYEKL. The CDR3: CASSRTETGFETQYF. The CDR3 region has the DNA TGCGCCAGCAGTCGGACCGAGACAGGTTTCGAGACCCAGTACTTC.

The table lists this clone with a count of one. The J gene is TRBJ1-5, the V gene TRBV2, with D maybe TRBD1 (5 bases). The length of the CDR3 is 13 residues. The V end lost 1 base, the J end lost 6 bases, and 7 bases lay between the germline ends. Germline CDR1 reads SNHLY; CDR2 reads FYNNEI. The CDR3 loop is CASSEEGVQPQHF. The CDR3 bases are TGTGCCAGCAGTGAAGAAGGGGTTCAGCCCCAGCATTTT.

This chain uses TRBV7-3 with TRBJ1-6; 7 bases match TRBD1. J lost 7 bases, V lost 1 base, and 7 bases had no gene match. Per germline, CDR1 SGHTA and CDR2 FQGTGA. The CDR3 is 16 residues long. DNA of the CDR3: TGTGCCAGCAGCTTAAGCGCGGGACAGCAAAATTCACCCCTCCACTTT. This sequence encodes CASSLSAGQQNSPLHF.

The chain uses TRBV15 and TRBJ2-7, with D possibly TRBD1 on 6 matching bases. Per germline, CDR1 LNHNV and CDR2 YYDKDF (reference sequence). The CDR3 has 16 residues. The V gene lost 1 base and the J gene lost 0 bases, with 13 bases spanning the gap. The DNA for the CDR3 is TGTGCCACCAGCAGAGGGGGGACAACTTACTCCTACGAGCAGTACTTC. It yields the protein CATSRGGTTYSYEQYF.

The rearrangement links TRBV6-1 to TRBJ2-7; maybe TRBD2 (8 bases). The ends were cut back, 2 bases at V and 4 bases at J, with 18 bases in the middle. Germline CDR1 is MNHNS and CDR2 is SASEGT. The CDR3 has 16 residues. The CDR3 protein is CASSERGLAGRYEQYF. As DNA, the CDR3 is TGTGCCAGCAGTGAAAGGGGGCTAGCGGGTAGATACGAGCAGTACTTC.

This chain links TRBV7-2 with TRBJ1-4; D unresolved. The CDR3 totals 13 residues. CDR1 SGHTA and CDR2 FQGNSA come from the germline V gene. V was pared by 1 base and J by 8 bases, with 8 bases between. CDR3 region: CASSLVSGEKLFF. As DNA, the CDR3 is TGTGCCAGCAGCTTAGTCTCGGGAGAAAAACTGTTTTTT.

This chain uses TRBV9 with TRBJ2-5; D perhaps matches TRBD2 (7 bases). Germline loops: CDR1 SGDLS, CDR2 YYNGEE. The V end was cut by 3 bases, the J end by 5 bases, with 20 bases between. This CDR3 is 16 amino acids long. The CDR3 DNA reads TGTGCCAGCAGCGCCCAATTCGGAAGGGGGGGGGAGACCCAGTACTTC. Its protein product is CASSAQFGRGGETQYF.

This chain uses TRBV2 with TRBJ2-3; 9 nucleotides match TRBD1. CDR1 and CDR2 (germline): SNHLY, FYNNEI. The CDR3 has 16 amino acids. J gave up 4 bases and V 6 bases, and 11 bases lay outside the gene matches. The CDR3 DNA sequence: TGTGCCAGCAGCCGCTTAAGGACAGGGGCGGCAGATACGCAGTATTTT. Its protein is CASSRLRTGAADTQYF.

The rearrangement joins TRBV19 to TRBJ1-1; 8 nucleotides line up with TRBD1. Germline V lookup: CDR1 LNHDA, CDR2 SQIVND (reference sequence). V trimming: 5 bases; J trimming: 4 bases; junction bases outside the gene matches: 3. This CDR3 comprises 13 residues. CDR3 DNA sequence: TGTGCCAGTAGTTTGGACAGGGCCACTGAAGCTTTCTTT. Residues: CASSLDRATEAFF.